These 8 T cell receptor beta chains were sequenced from one sample in a study of early T cells in non-severe SARS-CoV-2 infection. One entry per CDR3 protein results from TCRdb running MiXCR on the 5' RACE reads. The sample consists of about 83,000 distinct CDR3 sequences, roughly 15% of them appearing once. The specimen was whole blood. Receptors originate from an adult who was a healthcare worker with PCR-confirmed SARS-CoV-2 infection or an uninfected control (not recorded which).

Details on this clonotype: Given a much more abundant clone one base away, this may be a read error. The chain carries TRBV12-3 or TRBV12-4 and TRBJ2-3, with 7 positions matching TRBD1. The CDR3 sequence is 15 residues long. The CDR3 sequence is CASSLGTGSTDTKYF. In DNA form, the CDR3 reads TGTGCCAGCAGTTTAGGGACAGGTAGCACAGATACGAAGTATTTT.

The CDR3 here is CASSITWGNSGANVLTF. As DNA, the CDR3 is TGTGCCAGTAGTATCACGTGGGGAAACTCTGGGGCCAACGTCCTGACTTTC. The gene calls are TRBV19 and TRBJ2-6, with D unresolved. CDR1 is LNHDA and CDR2 is SQIVND in the germline V gene (reference sequence). Trimming removed 3 bases at V and 0 bases at J, with 12 bases between. This CDR3 comprises 17 residues.

This clonotype was seen ten or more times. The chain is built from TRBV15 and TRBJ1-1, with D tentatively TRBD1 (5 bases). Trimming removed 2 bases from V and 3 bases from J, with 13 bases in between. Germline V lookup: CDR1 LNHNV, CDR2 YYDKDF (reference sequence). This CDR3 spans 15 amino acids. The chain's CDR3 is CATSRPTGVYTEAFF. In DNA, the CDR3 is TGTGCCACCAGCAGACCTACAGGTGTCTACACTGAAGCTTTCTTT.

This clonotype was observed at least ten times. The chain has TRBV28 and TRBJ1-4, with a weak D call TRBD1 (5 bases). This CDR3 contains 15 residues. Germline V lookup: CDR1 MDHEN, CDR2 SYDVKM. The V gene lost 3 bases and the J gene lost 0 bases, with 8 bases spanning the gap. CDR3 nucleotides: TGTGCCAGCAGTTTGGGGGGGACAACTAATGAAAAACTGTTTTTT. This codes for CASSLGGTTNEKLFF.

The genes are TRBV11-2 and TRBJ1-2; no clear D gene. Germline CDR1 and CDR2: SGHAT and FQNNGV. This CDR3 is built from 16 residues. Trimming stripped 3 bases from V and 7 bases from J, with 21 bases between. As DNA, the CDR3 is TGTGCCAGCAGCTTGGTCAGCCGAGTAGGCTCAGGTGGCTACACCTTC. Amino acid sequence: CASSLVSRVGSGGYTF.

V usage is TRBV20-1 and J usage is TRBJ2-7; no firm D call. In germline, CDR1 is DFQATT, CDR2 SNEGSKA (reference sequence). The CDR3 loop spans 11 amino acids. V was cut by 6 bases and J by 3 bases, with 9 bases left in between. The CDR3: CSASVGYEQYF. The CDR3 DNA is TGCAGTGCCAGCGTGGGCTACGAGCAGTACTTC.

This sequence joins TRBV28 and TRBJ2-7; D gene unclear. With 2 bases removed from V and 4 bases from J, the gap between germline ends came to 12 bases. Germline loops: CDR1 MDHEN, CDR2 SYDVKM. The CDR3 totals 14 residues. The CDR3 DNA is TGTGCCAGCAGTTTAGACGGACGCCCATACGAGCAGTACTTC. It encodes CASSLDGRPYEQYF.

This clonotype was recorded once. A much larger clone lies one base from this, so it may be a read error. The chain joins TRBV2 to TRBJ2-7; no reliable D call. Germline CDR1 SNHLY, CDR2 FYNNEI. There are 14 residues in the CDR3. The V gene lost 6 bases and the J gene lost 2 bases, with 14 bases spanning the gap. CDR3 residues: CASRYVTPAYEQYF. In nucleotides, the CDR3 is TGTGCCAGCAGATACGTGACACCTGCCTACGAGCAGTACTTC.